This entry concerns a single TCR gamma chain. Its antigen is not identified. Other DNA sequences in this specimen translate into the identical CDR3. The ends lost 2 bases at V and 1 base at J; junction bases unmatched: 5. This CDR3 spans 14 amino acids. Germline V gene sequence: CDR1 VTNTFY, CDR2 YDVSTARD (reference sequence). This sample was taken from a study of Vδ1+ human thymocytes. Study results and caveats: About 20% of thymic delta-chain sequences were Vdelta2, with few Vdelta3, unlike blood Vdelta1+ controls. In the thymus, TRG and TRD repertoires looked highly polyclonal with Gaussian CDR3 lengths. Many TRG clonotypes were shared between donors; TRD repertoires were essentially private.

The sorted cells were CD3+ Vdelta1+ Vdelta2- thymocytes from alphabeta-depleted thymus. Purity of the sorted Vdelta1+ thymocytes ranged from roughly 98% to 99.6%. Sequences come from RNA converted to cDNA by reverse transcription. CDR3 amplicons came from multiplex PCR with pooled V-gene forward and constant-region reverse primers. TCRdb re-called the multiplex PCR reads with CATT. Of over 25,000 gamma-chain clones listed, around 18% are singletons. Sequenced: Vdelta1+ gamma-delta thymocytes from the thymus. Subset of the sample: FACS-sorted CD3+ TCRalphabeta- TCRVdelta1+ TCRVdelta2- thymocytes. The origin of this receptor is a boy under two years old who had congenital heart surgery. The V gene is TRGV3, the J gene TRGJ1 or TRGJ2. For the CDR3, the DNA is TGTGCCACCTGGGACACCCGTAATTATTATAAGAAACTCTTT. Amino acids: CATWDTRNYYKKLF.